What follows is one T cell receptor (beta chain) and its context. The sample originates from a study of sequential checkpoint blockade in melanoma. The wider study: Each arm's sequence ended with maintenance nivolumab.

Clones were read by immunoSEQ multiplex PCR, and TCRdb kept only the in-frame ones, dropping some. The sample has around 16,000 clones, 85% to 95% seen once; the top ten hold roughly 23%. Described treatment: randomized to nivolumab then ipilimumab (arm A) or the reverse (arm B). DNA-damaging chemotherapy had not been given to any patient beforehand. Sorted cells were live CD3+CD8+, lacking CD19 and CD56, from PBMCs. Between the trimmed V and J ends, which lost 5 bases and 2 bases, there was a span of 16 bases. Germline CDR1 and CDR2: SEHNR and FQNEAQ (reference sequence). The CDR3 runs to 15 residues.

The V call is TRBV7-9, the J call TRBJ2-7; TRBD1 might be the D (6 bases). The clonotype comes from a human donor with melanoma. Here the sequenced sample was CD8+ T cells sorted from blood (inferred from file names), taken from a patient given nivolumab and ipilimumab in sequence. CDR3 region: CASSAPDSIAYEQYF. The DNA for the CDR3 is TGTGCCAGCAGCGCGCCGGACAGTATCGCCTACGAGCAGTACTTC.